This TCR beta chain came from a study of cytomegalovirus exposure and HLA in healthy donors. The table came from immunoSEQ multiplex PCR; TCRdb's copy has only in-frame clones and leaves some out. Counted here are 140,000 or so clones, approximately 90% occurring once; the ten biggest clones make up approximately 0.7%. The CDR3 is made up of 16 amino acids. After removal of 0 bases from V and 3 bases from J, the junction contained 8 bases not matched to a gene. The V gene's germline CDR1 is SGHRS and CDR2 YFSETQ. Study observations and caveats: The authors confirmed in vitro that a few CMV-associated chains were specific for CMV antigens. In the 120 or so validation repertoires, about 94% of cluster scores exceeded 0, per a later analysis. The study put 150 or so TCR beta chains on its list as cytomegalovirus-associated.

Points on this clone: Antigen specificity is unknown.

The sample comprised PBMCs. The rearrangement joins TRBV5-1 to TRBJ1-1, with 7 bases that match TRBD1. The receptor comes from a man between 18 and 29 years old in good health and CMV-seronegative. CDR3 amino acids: CASSLDRGKVDTEAFF. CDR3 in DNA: TGCGCCAGCAGCTTGGACAGGGGAAAAGTAGACACTGAAGCTTTCTTT.